The present T cell receptor beta chain was sequenced within a study of blood T cell repertoires in COVID-19. Across the study: Acute-phase and convalescent COVID-19 samples originated in the United States, Italy and Spain. Nucleic acid was either cDNA or gDNA, and it came from T cells, B-cell-depleted T cells, or PBMCs.

Per the original data handling: Amplification of reference gene primers provided the estimated nucleated cell counts. Assay used: immunoSEQ multiplex PCR; TCRdb lists only in-frame clones, some missing. That table furnishes V, J and clone size, whereas the DNA furnished D and trimming. This table has fewer than 60,000 clones, roughly nine tenths appearing once. Germline V CDR1 and CDR2: SNHLY, FYNNEI. CDR3 length equals 16 residues. The trim removed 6 bases at V and 6 bases at J, leaving 9 bases unmatched. The receptor was derived from a human donor in a cohort sampled during active COVID-19. Sequencing was done on a sample of peripheral blood. The chain has TRBV2 and TRBJ2-1; 12 positions match TRBD2. The CDR3 sequence: CASRLSGTSGSNEQFF. CDR3 nucleotide sequence: TGTGCCAGCAGACTTTCCGGGACTAGCGGGTCCAATGAGCAGTTCTTC.